One and the same sample provided the 26 T cell receptor beta chains below, sequenced in a study of T cells in Graves' hyperthyroidism and ophthalmopathy. TCR beta CDR3 sequences were amplified from RNA transcripts. The HTBI primer set drove a first-round RT-PCR of the TCR CDR3. TCRdb fed the multiplex PCR reads into MiXCR, producing one record per CDR3 protein. The repertoire holds fewer than 550,000 distinct CDR3 sequences, with 15% to 18% as singletons. Sequencing used blood. These receptors all come from a young woman with Graves' hyperthyroidism.

In this sample, this clonotype turned up a few times. V usage is TRBV13 and J usage is TRBJ2-5; no clear D gene. Trimming shortened V by 4 bases and J by 1 base, and 4 bases separated the two germline ends. This CDR3 region has 12 residues. Germline CDR1 reads PRHDT; CDR2 reads FYEKMQ (reference sequence). The CDR3 spells CASSSRQETQYF. Here the CDR3 DNA reads TGTGCCAGCAGCTCCCGCCAAGAGACCCAGTACTTC.

This clonotype was counted many times. The CDR3 reads CASSPLARNEQFF. CDR3 nucleotide sequence: TGTGCCAGCAGCCCCTTGGCACGCAATGAGCAGTTCTTC. This rearrangement joins TRBV28 to TRBJ2-1; D is undetermined. Germline assignment: CDR1 MDHEN and CDR2 SYDVKM. The CDR3 totals 13 residues. V gave up 6 bases and J gave up 6 bases, with 12 bases separating them. Full variable domain (missing parts from reference TRBV28 and TRBJ2-1): DVKVTQSSRYLVKRTGEKVFLECVQDMDHENMFWYRQDPGLGLRLIYFSYDVKMKEKGDIPEGYSVSREKKERFSLILESASTNQTSMYLCASSPLARNEQFFGPGTRLTVL.

This clonotype turned up a few times. A single base separates this from a much larger clone, so it may be a read error. V is TRBV28 and J is TRBJ2-3, with TRBD2 matching 7 bases. Germline V gives CDR1 MDHEN, CDR2 SYDVKM. V lost 8 bases and J lost 5; bases outside the gene matches: 13. The CDR3 contains 15 residues. This CDR3 is CASGSGGRAGDTQYF. The CDR3 DNA is TGTGCCAGCGGCTCCGGGGGGAGGGCAGGAGATACGCAGTATTTT.

This clonotype was recorded at least ten times. The J gene is TRBJ2-3, the V gene TRBV30; D might be TRBD2 (6 bases). Per germline, CDR1 GTSNPN and CDR2 SVGIG (reference sequence). The CDR3 has 13 residues. V lost 6 bases to trimming and J lost 5 bases, with 15 bases between them. CDR3 sequence reads: CACLTGVGDTQYF. Here the CDR3 DNA reads TGTGCCTGCCTAACGGGAGTAGGAGATACGCAGTATTTT.

Ten or more counts support this clonotype. The chain combines TRBV2 with TRBJ1-2; D call uncertain. This CDR3 region has 13 residues. V lost 2 bases and J 4 bases, leaving 8 bases between the germline ends. Germline CDR1 and CDR2: SNHLY and FYNNEI. As DNA, the CDR3 is TGTGCCAGCAGTGAATCCCAGGTCTATGGCTACACCTTC. Its protein product is CASSESQVYGYTF.

This clonotype was seen repeatedly, ten times or more. The chain recombines TRBV6-1 with TRBJ1-3; D gene unclear. Germline loops: CDR1 MNHNS, CDR2 SASEGT. V shed 0 bases and J shed 5 bases, with 5 bases lying between them. The CDR3 contains 13 residues. The CDR3 DNA reads TGTGCCAGCAGTGAAGCAGGGCGAAACACCATATATTTT. Protein product: CASSEAGRNTIYF.

The J gene is TRBJ2-1, the V gene TRBV28; 8 nucleotides match TRBD1. Germline V gene lookup returns CDR1 MDHEN and CDR2 SYDVKM. There are 15 residues in the CDR3. V gave up 3 bases and J gave up 2 bases; unmatched junction bases: 3. CDR3 DNA sequence: TGTGCCAGCAGTTTGACAGGGGTCCCCTACAATGAGCAGTTCTTC. This sequence encodes CASSLTGVPYNEQFF.

This clonotype was seen at least ten times. The gene calls are TRBV2 and TRBJ2-4; TRBD2 matches at 8 bases. The CDR3 loop spans 17 amino acids. Germline assignment: CDR1 SNHLY and CDR2 FYNNEI. Trimming at V came to 0 bases and at J to 0 bases, leaving 4 bases not matched to a gene. The chain's CDR3 is CASSEAGRGGAKNIQYF. Written as DNA, the CDR3 is TGTGCCAGCAGTGAAGCCGGTCGGGGGGGAGCCAAAAACATTCAGTACTTC. The variable domain in full, completed from reference TRBV2 and TRBJ2-4, reads EPEVTQTPSHQVTQMGQEVILRCVPISNHLYFYWYRQILGQKVEFLVSFYNNEISEKSEIFDDQFSVERPDGSNFTLKIRSTKLEDSAMYFCASSEAGRGGAKNIQYFGAGTRLSVL.

This clonotype was seen many times. V and J are TRBV5-8 and TRBJ2-5; 11 nucleotides line up with TRBD2. Germline CDR1 is SGHTS and CDR2 is YDEGEE. V dropped 1 base and J dropped 4; count of bases not matched to a gene: 6. CDR3 length: 16 residues. Written as DNA, the CDR3 is TGTGCCAGCAGCTTGTTTAGCGGGGGGGCATCAGAGACCCAGTACTTC. Protein sequence: CASSLFSGGASETQYF.

The table lists this clonotype with many counts. CDR3 region: CASGEWFAYEQYF. CDR3 nucleotides: TGTGCCAGCGGAGAGTGGTTCGCCTACGAGCAGTACTTC. The chain couples TRBV6-1 to TRBJ2-7; D not resolved. Trimming stripped 8 bases from V and 2 bases from J, with 13 bases between. The CDR3 runs to 13 residues. Per germline, CDR1 MNHNS and CDR2 SASEGT.

This clonotype was detected many times. The chain couples TRBV3-1 to TRBJ2-3; D may be TRBD1 (5 bases). This CDR3 contains 14 residues. Germline V gives CDR1 LGHDT, CDR2 YNNKEL (reference sequence). V was pared by 5 bases and J by 3 bases, with 12 bases between. The CDR3 sequence: CASSVGARTDTQYF. Written as DNA, the CDR3 is TGTGCCAGCAGCGTTGGGGCAAGGACAGATACGCAGTATTTT.

The chain carries TRBV5-1 and TRBJ2-3; D is perhaps TRBD1 (5 bases). The ends were cut back, 4 bases at V and 3 bases at J, with 18 bases in the middle. The CDR3 is made up of 16 amino acids. Germline V gene sequence: CDR1 SGHRS, CDR2 YFSETQ. The CDR3: CASSTQAKGATDTQYF. DNA for the CDR3: TGCGCCAGCAGCACCCAGGCTAAAGGGGCAACAGATACGCAGTATTTT.

At least ten counts were recorded for this clonotype. The chain is built from TRBV28 and TRBJ1-3, with D unclear. This CDR3 spans 14 amino acids. Deletions cut 8 bases from V and 0 bases from J, with 11 bases between. CDR1 and CDR2 from the germline V gene are MDHEN and SYDVKM. CDR3 residues: CASGSWDSGNTIYF. DNA for the CDR3: TGTGCCAGCGGTTCGTGGGACTCTGGAAACACCATATATTTT.

This clonotype was picked up many times. J is TRBJ2-7 and V is TRBV12-3 or TRBV12-4; D is unclear. The CDR3 is made up of 13 amino acids. V was cut by 3 bases and J by 3 bases, with 9 bases left in between. In DNA, the CDR3 is TGTGCCAGCAGTTTTAAAGGAGACTACGAGCAGTACTTC. This codes for CASSFKGDYEQYF.

A few counts support this clonotype. The genes are TRBV6-5 and TRBJ1-3, with D possibly matching TRBD1 (6 bases). V was trimmed by 0 bases and J by 3 bases, leaving 15 bases between them. CDR1 and CDR2 from the germline V gene are MNHEY and SVGAGI. This CDR3 comprises 17 residues. CDR3 in DNA: TGTGCCAGCAGTTACTCGAACAGGGTATCGGGTGGAAACACCATATATTTT. Its protein product is CASSYSNRVSGGNTIYF.

In this sample, this clonotype turned up many times. The chain employs TRBV20-1 and TRBJ2-1, with TRBD1 matching over 7 bases. The CDR3 is 15 residues long. Trimming cost V 1 base and J 4 bases; bases outside gene matches: 7. CDR1 is DFQATT and CDR2 is SNEGSKA in the germline V gene (reference sequence). As DNA, the CDR3 is TGCAGTGCTAGAGTGGGGACAGCACCGTACAATGAGCAGTTCTTC. Protein product: CSARVGTAPYNEQFF.

The chain recombines TRBV7-6 with TRBJ1-5; D remains ambiguous. Looked up from germline, CDR1 is SGHVS and CDR2 is FNYEAQ. V was pared by 6 bases and J by 4 bases, with 10 bases between. This CDR3 has 13 amino acids. The CDR3 sequence is CASSPTQNQPQHF. CDR3 in DNA: TGTGCCAGCAGTCCAACCCAAAATCAGCCCCAGCATTTT.

This clonotype was counted at least ten times. CDR3 sequence: CASKGQGNYGYTF. The CDR3 coding sequence is TGTGCCAGCAAGGGACAGGGAAACTATGGCTACACCTTC. V is TRBV27 and J is TRBJ1-2, with TRBD1 matching 9 bases. The CDR3 loop spans 13 amino acids. The ends lost 7 bases at V and 2 bases at J; junction bases unmatched: 2. Germline V CDR1 and CDR2: MNHEY, SMNVEV (reference sequence).

The chain links TRBV27 to TRBJ2-1, with 13 bases that match TRBD2. Germline CDR1 MNHEY, CDR2 SMNVEV (reference sequence). The V segment lost 5 bases and the J segment 8 bases; nucleotides outside the gene matches: 6. CDR3 length: 15 residues. CDR3: CASSTGTSGTYEQFF. CDR3 sequence (DNA): TGTGCCAGCAGTACCGGGACTAGCGGGACCTATGAGCAGTTCTTC.

With regard to this clonotype: A junction boundary mismatches the germline segment, possibly from a read error. V usage is TRBV10-3 and J usage is TRBJ2-5; 10 positions agree with TRBD1. The CDR3 totals 13 residues. Germline V CDR1 and CDR2: ENHRY, SYGVKD. CDR3 coding DNA: TGTGCCAACAGGGGGACAGGGGAGGAGACCCAGTGCTTC. Amino acid sequence: CANRGTGEETQCF.

The gene calls are TRBV2 and TRBJ2-7; D might be TRBD2 (7 bases). This CDR3 comprises 15 residues. V dropped 5 bases and J dropped 7 bases, with 21 bases sitting between them. Germline V gives CDR1 SNHLY, CDR2 FYNNEI. The CDR3, as DNA: TGTGCCAGCAGTTCCAAGAAGGGGGGGGCGCAGGAGCAGTACTTC. This sequence encodes CASSSKKGGAQEQYF.

The rearrangement links TRBV6-1 to TRBJ2-7, with D unclear. V lost 3 bases and J lost 0, with 9 bases in between. The germline CDR1 and CDR2 sequences are MNHNS and SASEGT. The CDR3 sequence is 14 residues long. CDR3 DNA: TGTGCCAGCAGTGAGCGGACGAGCTCCTACGAGCAGTACTTC. It encodes CASSERTSSYEQYF.

This clonotype was seen ten or more times. The chain uses TRBV28 and TRBJ2-7; D perhaps matches TRBD1 (5 bases). Germline lookup yields CDR1 MDHEN and CDR2 SYDVKM. The CDR3 totals 15 residues. The V and J ends lost 6 bases and 1 base respectively, with 16 bases between them. This CDR3 reads CASSQLGAGSYEQYF. In nucleotides, the CDR3 is TGTGCCAGCAGCCAACTTGGGGCCGGGTCCTACGAGCAGTACTTC.

In its sample, this clonotype was seen a few times. The chain's CDR3 is CASSGRTGHVPQETQYF. DNA for the CDR3: TGTGCCAGCAGCGGGAGGACAGGTCACGTTCCCCAAGAGACCCAGTACTTC. The genes are TRBV9 and TRBJ2-5; 7 bases agree with TRBD1. The germline V gene encodes CDR1 SGDLS and CDR2 YYNGEE. The CDR3 contains 17 residues. The V gene end was trimmed by 3 bases and the J gene end by 1 base; junction bases not matched to a gene: 12.

There are many counts of this clonotype. The V call is TRBV10-3, the J call TRBJ1-2, with TRBD1 matching 7 bases. This CDR3 has 14 amino acids. V dropped 5 bases and J dropped 8; count of bases not matched to a gene: 11. Germline CDR1 is ENHRY and CDR2 is SYGVKD. The CDR3 protein is CAISFRDSSEGYTF. CDR3 nucleotides: TGTGCCATCAGTTTCCGGGACAGCTCAGAGGGCTACACCTTC.

This clonotype was seen repeatedly, ten times or more. The gene calls are TRBV28 and TRBJ1-5; D is perhaps TRBD1 (6 bases). This CDR3 spans 18 amino acids. V shed 5 bases and J shed 0 bases, with 20 bases lying between them. Per the germline V gene, CDR1 is MDHEN and CDR2 is SYDVKM. CDR3 loop: CASSRGEYSAYSNQPQHF. In nucleotides, the CDR3 is TGTGCCAGCAGTAGGGGGGAATACAGCGCCTATAGCAATCAGCCCCAGCATTTT.